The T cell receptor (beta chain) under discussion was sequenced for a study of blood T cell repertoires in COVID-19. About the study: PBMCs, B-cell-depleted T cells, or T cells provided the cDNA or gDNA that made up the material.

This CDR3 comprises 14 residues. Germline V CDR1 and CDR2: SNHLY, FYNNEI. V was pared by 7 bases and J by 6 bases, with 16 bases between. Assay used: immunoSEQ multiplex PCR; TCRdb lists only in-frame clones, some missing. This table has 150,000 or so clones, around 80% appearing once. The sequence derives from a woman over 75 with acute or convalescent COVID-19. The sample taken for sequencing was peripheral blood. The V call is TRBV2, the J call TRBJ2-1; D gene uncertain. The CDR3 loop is CASTLRLNPNEQFF. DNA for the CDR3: TGTGCCAGCACGCTCCGCCTAAATCCCAATGAGCAGTTCTTC. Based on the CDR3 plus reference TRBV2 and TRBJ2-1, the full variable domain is EPEVTQTPSHQVTQMGQEVILRCVPISNHLYFYWYRQILGQKVEFLVSFYNNEISEKSEIFDDQFSVERPDGSNFTLKIRSTKLEDSAMYFCASTLRLNPNEQFFGPGTRLTVL.